These 21 T cell receptor beta chains share one sample of origin, sequenced in a study of T cells in Graves' hyperthyroidism and ophthalmopathy (dated by TCRdb to between 2018 and 2020). Receptors were amplified or captured by multiplex PCR. This sample was sequenced with an Illumina HiSeq 2000. Amplification of TCR beta CDR3 regions was carried out from RNA transcripts. For the first round of RT-PCR on the TCR CDR3, the HTBI primer set was used together with the Qiagen OneStep RT-PCR kit. The raw public reads went through TCRdb reprocessing: fastp at Q25, MiXCR clone calling, in-frame beta chains kept. For every CDR3 protein sequence, its rows merge into one entry that carries the most common genes and DNA. The sample records under 350,000 distinct CDR3 sequences, over 15% of which are singletons. Roughly 53% of the sample goes to the ten largest clones. The sequencing sample was made of blood. These receptors all stem from an older woman with Graves' ophthalmopathy.

This chain connects TRBV20-1 to TRBJ2-3; 9 bases line up with TRBD2. The ends lost 6 bases at V and 7 bases at J; junction bases unmatched: 5. The length of the CDR3 is 12 residues. CDR1 and CDR2 (germline): DFQATT, SNEGSKA (reference sequence). The CDR3 DNA follows: TGCAGTGCGGTTCTAGCGGGAAATACGCAGTATTTT. As protein: CSAVLAGNTQYF.

This clonotype was recorded many times. The chain is built from TRBV12-3 or TRBV12-4 and TRBJ2-7, with D maybe TRBD2 (6 bases). The CDR3 length is 14 residues. The germline V and J ends were trimmed by 5 bases and 5 bases, with 16 bases remaining between them. For the CDR3, the DNA is TGTGCCAGCAGTGCCCGGCGGGATTTGGACGAGCAGTACTTC. Translated: CASSARRDLDEQYF.

This clonotype was detected many times. V is TRBV19 and J is TRBJ2-7, with 7 bases matching TRBD1. The J segment lost 5 bases and the V segment lost 3 bases, leaving 7 bases of the junction unmatched. CDR1 is LNHDA and CDR2 is SQIVND in the germline V gene (reference sequence). The CDR3 has 14 residues. The CDR3 reads CASSIVAGGNEQYF. The CDR3 nucleotides read TGTGCCAGTAGTATTGTGGCAGGGGGTAACGAGCAGTACTTC.

This clonotype showed up just a few times. The rearrangement uses TRBV30 and TRBJ1-2; TRBD1 matches 7 bases. The CDR3 has 13 residues. V shed 2 bases and J 7 bases; nucleotides not matched to a gene: 7. Per germline, CDR1 GTSNPN and CDR2 SVGIG (reference sequence). Here the CDR3 DNA reads TGTGCCTGGAGTACCCTCAGGGGGGGTGGCTACACCTTC. Translation gives CAWSTLRGGGYTF. The whole variable domain, remainder taken from reference TRBV30 and TRBJ1-2, is SQTIHQWPATLVQPVGSPLSLECTVEGTSNPNLYWYRQAAGRGLQLLFYSVGIGQISSEVPQNLSASRPQDRQFILSSKKLLLSDSGFYLCAWSTLRGGGYTFGSGTRLTVV.

This clonotype was counted ten times or more. The chain couples TRBV18 to TRBJ1-2; no clear D gene. Trimming left V 3 bases short and J 2 bases short, with 10 bases between. The CDR3 runs to 14 residues. From germline, CDR1 is KGHSH and CDR2 LQKENI. The CDR3 DNA follows: TGTGCCAGCTCACCCAGCTCGGGGAACTATGGCTACACCTTC. Translating gives CASSPSSGNYGYTF.

This clonotype appeared many times. The chain couples TRBV7-2 to TRBJ1-1, with D perhaps matching TRBD1 (5 bases). Trimming shortened V by 2 bases and J by 4 bases, and 11 bases separated the two germline ends. The CDR3 is 14 amino acids. Germline CDR1 SGHTA, CDR2 FQGNSA. The DNA of the CDR3 is TGTGCCAGCAGCTTACGGATGGGGGGCACTGAAGCTTTCTTT. Protein: CASSLRMGGTEAFF.

This rearrangement joins TRBV5-6 to TRBJ2-3, with 11 bases identical to TRBD2. CDR1 SGHDT and CDR2 YYEEEE come from the germline V gene. This CDR3 has 18 amino acids. V was pared by 4 bases and J by 6 bases, with 16 bases of the junction left unmatched. This CDR3 is CASSRRQTSGNGEDTQYF. CDR3 in DNA: TGTGCCAGCAGCCGACGACAGACTAGCGGGAACGGGGAGGATACGCAGTATTTT.

This clonotype occurred many times. The chain has TRBV7-9 and TRBJ2-1; no firm D call. The CDR3 loop spans 12 amino acids. Trimming removed 3 bases at V and 4 bases at J, with 4 bases between. Germline CDR1 and CDR2: SEHNR and FQNEAQ (reference sequence). The CDR3 bases are TGTGCCAGCAGCTTTGGATACAATGAGCAGTTCTTC. Translation gives CASSFGYNEQFF.

This clonotype was detected only a few times. V and J are TRBV4-2 and TRBJ2-5; no firm D call. The CDR3 loop spans 14 amino acids. Trimming removed 4 bases from V and 1 base from J, with 10 bases in between. Germline values: CDR1 LGHNA, CDR2 YNFKEQ. DNA for the CDR3: TGTGCCAGCAGCCCGGAGAATAGCCAAGAGACCCAGTACTTC. This encodes CASSPENSQETQYF.

The chain has TRBV7-9 and TRBJ1-4; no reliable D call. Germline CDR1 reads SEHNR; CDR2 reads FQNEAQ (reference sequence). This CDR3 is built from 15 residues. Trimming removed 7 bases at V and 5 bases at J, with 17 bases between. The CDR3 nucleotides are TGTGCCAGCACCAACGCGGGTGGAGGAAATGAAAAACTGTTTTTT. This translates into CASTNAGGGNEKLFF.

This clonotype was detected a few times. The chain joins TRBV5-6 to TRBJ1-2, with 9 bases matching TRBD1. CDR1 SGHDT and CDR2 YYEEEE come from the germline V gene. Unmatched junction bases numbered 11, after V lost 4 bases and J lost 7 bases. The CDR3 loop spans 15 amino acids. CDR3 residues: CASSTWTGVHFGYTF. The CDR3 nucleotides read TGTGCCAGCAGCACGTGGACAGGGGTACACTTTGGCTACACCTTC.

This chain links TRBV7-2 with TRBJ1-3; no clear D gene. Germline assignment: CDR1 SGHTA and CDR2 FQGNSA. V was shortened by 2 bases and J by 4 bases, with 12 bases between the two germline ends. This CDR3 has 15 residues. In nucleotides, the CDR3 is TGTGCCAGCAGCTTACAGCCCCGGGTAGGAAACACCATATATTTT. This encodes CASSLQPRVGNTIYF. The whole variable domain, filled in from reference TRBV7-2 and TRBJ1-3, reads GAGVSQSPSNKVTEKGKDVELRCDPISGHTALYWYRQSLGQGLEFLIYFQGNSAPDKSGLPSDRFSAERTGGSVSTLTIQRTQQEDSAVYLCASSLQPRVGNTIYFGEGSWLTVV.

This clonotype was counted many times. The chain couples TRBV12-3 or TRBV12-4 to TRBJ2-5; TRBD1 agrees at 7 bases. V lost 6 bases, J lost 4 bases, and 8 bases stayed unmatched. The CDR3 loop spans 14 amino acids. The CDR3 spells CASRLSGGLETQYF. DNA of the CDR3: TGTGCCAGCAGGCTTTCAGGGGGATTAGAGACCCAGTACTTC.

This clonotype has a count of ten or more. This sequence joins TRBV20-1 and TRBJ2-3; D uncertain. The CDR3 totals 15 residues. Trimming removed 4 bases at V and 2 bases at J, with 16 bases between. Germline loops: CDR1 DFQATT, CDR2 SNEGSKA (reference sequence). The CDR3 protein is CSANAPNRITDTQYF. The CDR3 DNA is TGCAGTGCTAATGCGCCGAACAGAATCACAGATACGCAGTATTTT.

In its sample, this clonotype was seen once. This chain links TRBV20-1 with TRBJ2-3; 8 nucleotides line up with TRBD1. This CDR3 has 12 amino acids. Germline CDR1 DFQATT, CDR2 SNEGSKA (reference sequence). After removal of 6 bases from V and 6 bases from J, the junction contained 5 bases not matched to a gene. The CDR3 nucleotides are TGCAGTGCACCGGACAGGGCCGATACGCAGTATTTT. It encodes CSAPDRADTQYF.

This clonotype was seen only a few times. The rearrangement uses TRBV7-2 and TRBJ1-1; D gene ambiguous. Trimming pared 3 bases from V and 4 bases from J, leaving 9 bases between. The germline V gene encodes CDR1 SGHTA and CDR2 FQGNSA. The CDR3 length is 13 residues. CDR3 DNA sequence: TGTGCCAGCAGCTTCAGAGCCCTCACTGAAGCTTTCTTT. This translates into CASSFRALTEAFF.

This chain links TRBV11-2 with TRBJ1-6; weak D call: TRBD1 (5 bases). The CDR3 has 19 amino acids. Germline V gene data show CDR1 as SGHAT and CDR2 as FQNNGV. Between the trimmed V and J ends, which lost 1 base and 6 bases, there was a span of 22 bases. This CDR3 reads CASSLVGRVTFSGNSPLHF. The CDR3 DNA sequence: TGTGCCAGCAGCTTAGTGGGCAGGGTGACTTTTAGTGGTAATTCACCCCTCCACTTT. Supplemented by reference TRBV11-2 and TRBJ1-6, the full variable domain reads EAGVAQSPRYKIIEKRQSVAFWCNPISGHATLYWYQQILGQGPKLLIQFQNNGVVDDSQLPKDRFSAERLKGVDSTLKIQPAKLEDSAVYLCASSLVGRVTFSGNSPLHFGNGTRLTVT.

This clonotype was detected ten times or more. The chain has TRBV18 and TRBJ2-3, with 9 positions matching TRBD1. This CDR3 region has 16 residues. Looked up from germline, CDR1 is KGHSH and CDR2 is LQKENI. The junction had 10 bases not matched to a gene; V was cut back by 2 bases and J by 7 bases. In DNA form, the CDR3 reads TGTGCCAGCTCACCATATCTAGGACAGGGGATTAATACGCAGTATTTT. Residues: CASSPYLGQGINTQYF. The variable domain in full, completed from reference TRBV18 and TRBJ2-3, reads NAGVMQNPRHLVRRRGQEARLRCSPMKGHSHVYWYRQLPEEGLKFMVYLQKENIIDESGMPKERFSAEFPKEGPSILRIQQVVRGDSAAYFCASSPYLGQGINTQYFGPGTRLTVL.

The chain recombines TRBV20-1 with TRBJ2-7; no clear D. Trimming shortened V by 7 bases and J by 2 bases, and 6 bases separated the two germline ends. Germline V gives CDR1 DFQATT, CDR2 SNEGSKA (reference sequence). The CDR3 sequence is 10 residues long. CDR3 in amino acids: CSVGTYEQYF. Here the CDR3 DNA reads TGCAGTGTAGGCACCTACGAGCAGTACTTC.

This clonotype was detected many times. This chain links TRBV3-1 with TRBJ1-1; 8 bases line up with TRBD1. Per the germline V gene, CDR1 is LGHDT and CDR2 is YNNKEL (reference sequence). The CDR3 loop spans 15 amino acids. Trimming took 1 base from V and 4 from J; bases not matched to a gene: 5. The CDR3 coding sequence is TGTGCCAGCAGCCAAGGGGCAGGGGGCATCACTGAAGCTTTCTTT. Its translation is CASSQGAGGITEAFF.

This clonotype has a count of ten or more. This chain uses TRBV2 with TRBJ1-5; D unclear. V lost 3 bases and J lost 0, with 9 bases in between. Germline CDR1 SNHLY, CDR2 FYNNEI. The CDR3 has 15 residues. DNA for the CDR3: TGTGCCAGCAGTGAGTTCCTCTATAGCAATCAGCCCCAGCATTTT. This sequence encodes CASSEFLYSNQPQHF.